This record concerns one T cell receptor (beta chain) sequence. Its antigen has not been determined. Per-base quality was not reported, and no clone a single base away is much larger than it. Library preparation employed the immunoSEQ multiplex PCR assay. The multiplex PCR relied on a mix of 60 forward primers for TCR Vbeta segments and 13 reverse primers for TCR Jbeta segments. The CDR3 region of rearranged TCR beta genes was amplified from genomic DNA with a multiplex PCR assay. The amplified TCR beta libraries were sequenced on the Illumina HiSeq System as 87-base-pair reads. Concerning the study's data processing: In a later analysis, approximately 74 million unique TCR beta chains were counted across the 690 or so repertoires, and roughly 11 million of these chains were shared by at least two donors. Raw reads were error-corrected and collapsed into unique sequences by a nearest-neighbor algorithm in which closely related sequences were merged to remove PCR and sequencing errors. CDR3 sequences were aligned to IMGT reference sequences to assign V, D and J gene segments. Each retained sequence needed at least a six-nucleotide match to both a V gene segment and a J gene segment. A rearrangement was called productive if the CDR3 had no stop codons and remained in frame with V and J, and every other rearrangement was called non-productive. CDR3 was defined according to IMGT convention as the region running from the second conserved V-encoded cysteine to the conserved J-encoded phenylalanine. The earlier analysis of about 610 of the donors excluded any sequence lacking an unambiguous match to a single V gene segment. In an earlier analysis of approximately 590 of the donors, a V segment was called functional when productive rearrangements were above 56.7%, and segregating when the standard deviation between donors exceeded 5%. A statistical classification framework was built for diagnosing cytomegalovirus status from the catalog of TCR beta chain sequences. In a later analysis, V and J genes were assigned by comparing TCR nucleotide sequences against IMGT/GENE-DB human TR gene sequences. The TCRdist pipeline was used in a later analysis to assign CDR3 sequences and most-parsimonious VDJ recombination scenarios. In a later analysis, every TCR beta chain was defined by the combination of its CDR3 amino acid sequence and its V-gene family, and reads without a unique V-gene family were dropped. In a later analysis, 450 to 600 highly shared, low-generation-probability nucleotide sequences were removed to address suspected cross-contamination and a sequencing artifact. In a later analysis, a clonal expansion index for each public chain was calculated from normalized within-repertoire ranks of inferred template counts. In a later analysis, generation probabilities were computed using a VDJ recombination model fitted to out-of-frame rearrangements, and the results were checked against IGoR. In a later analysis, TCR-TCR, TCR-HLA and TCR-CMV co-occurrence was scored with hypergeometric tests, and a repertoire-size bias correction was applied to TCR pairs. In a later analysis, false discovery rates were estimated by permuting HLA or CMV assignments 20 times. In a later analysis, co-occurring TCRs were grouped with DBSCAN, and TCRdist sequence similarity was added when clustering was performed within HLA-allele-positive subsets. Repertoires with fewer than 30,000 or more than 120,000 public chains were left out of co-occurrence clustering, as were five repertoires with anomalous nucleotide sharing. This is the immuneACCESS table as TCRdb keeps it, with only in-frame sequences that have V and J called. A part of the clones is gone; compared with another copy, unresolved V genes explain less than half, and the rest is unexplained. V, J and clone size derive from that table, while D and trimming were established from the DNA sequence. The sample table holds fewer than 200,000 clones, of which about 90% were seen once. The ten largest clones represent roughly 0.23% of the sample.

From V the trimming removes 5 bases and from J it removes 7 bases, while the gene matches leave 19 bases of the junction unaccounted for. The CDR3 holds 18 amino acids from the cysteine to the phenylalanine. Just CDR3 DNA is preserved here, 54 bases in frame from base 1. Taken from the germline V gene, the CDR1 and CDR2 loops are SGHVS and FNYEAQ. The cohort comprised 550 to 700 healthy bone marrow donors. At the time of sampling, all cohort members were nominally healthy, though unrecorded immune exposures were likely present. The donor was CMV seronegative and was included in the group of a few hundred seronegative cohort members. Every donor gave a peripheral blood sample, and the peripheral blood mononuclear cells from that sample were used for TCR beta sequencing. Genomic DNA was extracted from the blood cell samples with the Qiagen DNeasy Blood Extraction Kit. The data originate from a study of cytomegalovirus exposure and HLA in healthy donors listed by TCRdb under 2017. For the study in its entirety: According to an earlier analysis of 587 of the donors, 150 million to 200 million T cells yielded 120 million or so unique TCR beta sequences and more than 250 Gb of sequence data. In an earlier analysis of about 590 of the donors, high-throughput TCR beta sequencing was used to judge whether each TCR beta V gene segment behaved as functional or pseudogenic. An early release covering roughly 600 HLA-typed donors comprised approximately 300 gigabases of sequencing data and 85 million or so unique TCR sequences. The number of donors typed differed by locus, with roughly 629-640 for A, B, C, DRB1 and DQB1, roughly 520 for DQA1, 600 to 610 for DPA1, and around 430 for DPB1. The T cell repertoires of some 700 subjects were profiled by immunosequencing and related to cytomegalovirus serostatus. Roughly five DR-DQ haplotypes were handled as single units for association and clustering because linkage in the cohort was strong. HLA typing covered class I and class II loci at four-digit resolution. Among the roughly 430 genotyped donors, approximately 76% belonged to the genetic ancestry cluster associated with self-reported Caucasian donors. To predict cytomegalovirus infection status, the study combined high-throughput TCR immunosequencing, statistical association of individual TCRs with disease status, and machine learning. In a later analysis, previously published TCR beta repertoires from 550 to 700 donors were re-analyzed and high-resolution HLA genotyping was added so that TCR occurrence patterns could be studied. Donor age, sex, ethnicity and CMV serostatus were compiled alongside the repertoire data. All discovery cohort repertoires had been generated on a single sequencing platform. The study aimed to test whether cataloging public T cell receptors could reveal signatures of past pathogen exposure. Rather than drawing on any new phenotypic data, the later analysis identified candidate immune exposures from TCR beta sequences and the way those sequences occurred across donors. On average, 235,054 unique TCR beta nucleotide sequences were sequenced per donor among 350 to 400 genotyped donors of the cohort, with approximately 18% of those sequences being non-productive. Genome-wide SNP genotypes for about 60% of the 666 donors were used in a later genetic analysis, which treated that subset as a discovery cohort. In addition to the first cohort of roughly 700 subjects, a separate validation cohort of about 120 different subjects was used.

The paper as a whole reports these results and caveats: A later genetic analysis reported fewer N-insertions in productive TCRs among donors in an Asian-associated ancestry cluster than the roughly 720-donor mean. Specific HLA alleles were associated with 15,000 to 20,000 TCR beta sequences at a false discovery rate of 0.05 in a later analysis. Most TCR sequences were observed very rarely across donors, whereas some public TCRs were present in many individuals. According to a later analysis, most CMV-associated TCR beta chains appeared to be HLA-restricted, and the HLA associations seemed to be driven largely by CMV exposure. A cluster of highly shared sequence variants was judged likely to be a technical artifact of the sequencing pipeline. Because counts were too low, approximately 15 rarely observed V segments, including chromosome 9 orphons, were excluded from the earlier analysis of several hundred of the donors. Because HLA typing was missing for some donors at each locus, association tests included only the typed subset. Linkage disequilibrium might explain the correlated functional status among segregating V segments, but an unknown experimental factor could not be excluded. The cohort was sequenced for TCR beta chains only, and without alpha or paired-chain data the features that could be detected were limited. Immune exposure information for the cohort was limited to CMV serostatus. In an earlier analysis of 587 of the donors, most TCR beta V segments appeared in productive rearrangements about 87% or about 30% of the time, broadly matching IMGT annotations. A further reported finding was that TCR beta sequences accurately predicted the HLA-A and HLA-B alleles for most subjects in the first cohort. In the study, some 180 TCR beta chains were listed as associated with cytomegalovirus. In a later analysis, several top co-occurrence clusters were reported to appear linked to parvovirus B19, influenza, CMV and Epstein-Barr virus. In vitro tests confirmed that three of the cytomegalovirus-associated TCR beta chains recognize cytomegalovirus antigens. The authors suggested that the approach could potentially be extended to other disease states and immunological phenotypes. When HLA alleles, especially DR and DQ, strongly co-occurred, TCR associations were difficult to assign to individual alleles. Compared with equally common non-associated chains, HLA-associated TCR beta chains in a later analysis were more clonally expanded and had lower generation probabilities. In both the original and validation cohorts, the classifier was reported to diagnose cytomegalovirus status with high specificity and sensitivity. Some IMGT-functional V segments, including TRBV6-2 and TRBV6-3, could not be told apart with the 87-base-pair reads, so those segments were excluded. Sequencing depth was assumed to be roughly uniform across donors in the presence/absence analyses, though that assumption may not hold. In a later analysis, the rate of TCR association differed among HLA loci, with DRB1 alleles having the most associated TCRs and HLA-C alleles having the fewest. An association between a missense DCLRE1C variant and V-gene and J-gene trimming of TCR beta chains was found in a later genetic analysis and replicated in an independent cohort.

The sequenced material came from PBMCs. Recombination linked TRBV7-6 to TRBJ2-2, with TRBD1 identical over 7 junction bases. This TCR was sampled from a girl under two years old in good health and CMV-seronegative. Read as DNA, the sequence is TGTGCCAGCAGCGGGATTTACAGGGGCCACACCACGGTCGGGGAGCTGTTTTTT. This sequence encodes CASSGIYRGHTTVGELFF.